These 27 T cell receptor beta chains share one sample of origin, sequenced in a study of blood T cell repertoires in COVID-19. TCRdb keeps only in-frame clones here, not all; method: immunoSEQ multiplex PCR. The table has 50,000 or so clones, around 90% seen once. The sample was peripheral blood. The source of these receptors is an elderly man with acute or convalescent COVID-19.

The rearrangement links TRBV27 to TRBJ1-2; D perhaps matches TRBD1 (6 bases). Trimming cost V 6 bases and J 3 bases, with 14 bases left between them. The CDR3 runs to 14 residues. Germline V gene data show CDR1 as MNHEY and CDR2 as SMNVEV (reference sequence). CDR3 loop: CASSPGQQYYGYTF. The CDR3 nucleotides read TGTGCCAGCAGCCCAGGACAGCAGTACTATGGCTACACCTTC.

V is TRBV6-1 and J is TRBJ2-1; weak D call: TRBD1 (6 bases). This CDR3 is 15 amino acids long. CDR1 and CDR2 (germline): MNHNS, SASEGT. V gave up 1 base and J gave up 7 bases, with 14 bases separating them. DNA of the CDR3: TGTGCCAGCAGTGAAGACAGGGACGGGTCGAATGAGCAGTTCTTC. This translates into CASSEDRDGSNEQFF.

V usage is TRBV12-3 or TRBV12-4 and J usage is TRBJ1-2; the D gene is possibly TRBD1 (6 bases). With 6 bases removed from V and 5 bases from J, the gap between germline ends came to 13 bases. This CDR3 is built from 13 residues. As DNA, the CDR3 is TGTGCCAGCAGGCTAATGACAGGTTATGGCTACACCTTC. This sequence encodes CASRLMTGYGYTF.

The CDR3 bases are TGTGCCAGCAGTTTATCGGGAACAGGGGGCCACGAGCAGTACTTC. This sequence encodes CASSLSGTGGHEQYF. The genes are TRBV27 and TRBJ2-7, with TRBD1 matching 9 bases. The V segment lost 0 bases and the J segment 5 bases; nucleotides outside the gene matches: 5. Germline lookup yields CDR1 MNHEY and CDR2 SMNVEV (reference sequence). The CDR3 is 15 residues long.

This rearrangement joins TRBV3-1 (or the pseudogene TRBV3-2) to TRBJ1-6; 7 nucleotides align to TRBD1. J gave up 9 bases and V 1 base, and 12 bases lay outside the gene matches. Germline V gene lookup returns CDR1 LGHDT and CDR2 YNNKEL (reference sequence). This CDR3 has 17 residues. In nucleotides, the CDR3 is TGTGCCAGCAGCCAAGTTCCTCCGACAGGGTTAATTTCACCCCTCCACTTT. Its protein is CASSQVPPTGLISPLHF.

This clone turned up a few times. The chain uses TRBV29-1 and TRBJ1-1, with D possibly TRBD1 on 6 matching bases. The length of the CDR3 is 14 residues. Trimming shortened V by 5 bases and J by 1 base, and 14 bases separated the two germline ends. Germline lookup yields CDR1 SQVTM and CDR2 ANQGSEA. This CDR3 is CSVRRQVTNTEAFF. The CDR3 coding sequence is TGCAGCGTTAGGAGACAGGTCACGAACACTGAAGCTTTCTTT.

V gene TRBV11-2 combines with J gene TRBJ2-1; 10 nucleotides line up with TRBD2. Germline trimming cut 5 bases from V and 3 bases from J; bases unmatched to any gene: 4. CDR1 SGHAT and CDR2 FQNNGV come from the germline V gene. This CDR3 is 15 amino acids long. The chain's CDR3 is CASSLTSGLYNEQFF. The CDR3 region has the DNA TGTGCCAGCAGCCTGACTAGCGGGCTCTACAATGAGCAGTTCTTC.

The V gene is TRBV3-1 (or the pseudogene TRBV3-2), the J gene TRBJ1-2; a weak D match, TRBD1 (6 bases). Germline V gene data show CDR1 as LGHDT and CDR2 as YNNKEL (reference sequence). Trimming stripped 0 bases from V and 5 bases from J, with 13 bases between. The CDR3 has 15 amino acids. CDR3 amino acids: CASSQDLDRTYGYTF. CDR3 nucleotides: TGTGCCAGCAGCCAAGACCTCGACAGGACTTATGGCTACACCTTC.

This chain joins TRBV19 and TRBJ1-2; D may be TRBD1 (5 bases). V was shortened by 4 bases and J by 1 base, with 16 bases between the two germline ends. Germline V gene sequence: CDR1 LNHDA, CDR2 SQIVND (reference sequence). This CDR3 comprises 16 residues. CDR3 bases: TGTGCCAGTAGTAGGACACCAGGTGGTGGTAACTATGGCTACACCTTC. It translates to CASSRTPGGGNYGYTF.

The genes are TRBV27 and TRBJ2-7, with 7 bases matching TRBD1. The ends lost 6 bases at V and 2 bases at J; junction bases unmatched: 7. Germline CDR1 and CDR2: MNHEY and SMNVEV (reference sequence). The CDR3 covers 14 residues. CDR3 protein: CASSPTGVTYEQYF. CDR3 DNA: TGTGCCAGCAGCCCCACAGGGGTAACCTACGAGCAGTACTTC.

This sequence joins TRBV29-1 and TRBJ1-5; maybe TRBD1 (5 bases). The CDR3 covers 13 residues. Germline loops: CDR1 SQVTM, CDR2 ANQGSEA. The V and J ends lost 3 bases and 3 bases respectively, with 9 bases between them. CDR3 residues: CSVEQGPNQPQHF. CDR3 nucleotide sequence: TGCAGCGTTGAGCAGGGTCCCAATCAGCCCCAGCATTTT.

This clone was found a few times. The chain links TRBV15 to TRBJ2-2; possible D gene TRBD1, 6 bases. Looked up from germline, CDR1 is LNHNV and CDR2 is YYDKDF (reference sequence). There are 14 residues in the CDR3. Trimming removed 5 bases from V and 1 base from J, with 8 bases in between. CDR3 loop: CATSLQGNTGELFF. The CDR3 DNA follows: TGTGCCACCAGCCTACAGGGGAACACCGGGGAGCTGTTTTTT.

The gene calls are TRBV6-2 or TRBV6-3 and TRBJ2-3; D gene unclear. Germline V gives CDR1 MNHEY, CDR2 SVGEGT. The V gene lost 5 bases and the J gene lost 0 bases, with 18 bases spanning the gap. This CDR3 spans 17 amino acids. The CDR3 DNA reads TGTGCCAGCAGTCATTGGCCACAGAACCCTAGCACAGATACGCAGTATTTT. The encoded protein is CASSHWPQNPSTDTQYF.

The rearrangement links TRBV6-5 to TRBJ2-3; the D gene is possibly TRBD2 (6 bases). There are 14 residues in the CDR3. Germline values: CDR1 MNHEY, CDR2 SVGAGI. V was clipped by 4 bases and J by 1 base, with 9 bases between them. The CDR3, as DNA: TGTGCCAGCAGTTCGGGACTGGGCACAGATACGCAGTATTTT. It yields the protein CASSSGLGTDTQYF.

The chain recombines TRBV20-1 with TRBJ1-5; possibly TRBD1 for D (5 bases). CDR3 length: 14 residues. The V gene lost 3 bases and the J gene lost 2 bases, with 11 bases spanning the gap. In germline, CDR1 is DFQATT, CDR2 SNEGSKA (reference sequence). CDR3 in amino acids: CSASDLGRNQPQHF. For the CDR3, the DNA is TGCAGTGCTAGTGACTTGGGGCGCAATCAGCCCCAGCATTTT.

CDR3 in amino acids: CAWSVLAGSDTQYF. The CDR3 region has the DNA TGTGCCTGGAGTGTCTTAGCGGGGTCAGATACGCAGTATTTT. The chain couples TRBV30 to TRBJ2-3, with 8 nucleotides matching TRBD2. This CDR3 is 14 amino acids long. V lost 0 bases, J lost 4 bases, and 3 bases stayed unmatched. Per the germline V gene, CDR1 is GTSNPN and CDR2 is SVGIG (reference sequence). The full variable domain, rest sourced from reference TRBV30 and TRBJ2-3, is SQTIHQWPATLVQPVGSPLSLECTVEGTSNPNLYWYRQAAGRGLQLLFYSVGIGQISSEVPQNLSASRPQDRQFILSSKKLLLSDSGFYLCAWSVLAGSDTQYFGPGTRLTVL.

This CDR3 is CASSIQGTGELFF. For the CDR3, the DNA is TGTGCCAGCAGCATACAGGGAACCGGGGAGCTGTTTTTT. The V call is TRBV5-4, the J call TRBJ2-2, with D perhaps matching TRBD1 (6 bases). V dropped 4 bases and J dropped 5 bases, with 9 bases sitting between them. Germline V gene lookup returns CDR1 SGHNT and CDR2 YYREEE (reference sequence). There are 13 residues in the CDR3.

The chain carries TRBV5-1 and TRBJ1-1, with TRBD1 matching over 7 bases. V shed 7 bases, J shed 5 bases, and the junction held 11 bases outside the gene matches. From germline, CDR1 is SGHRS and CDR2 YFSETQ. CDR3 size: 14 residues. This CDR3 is CASWDSPGQTEAFF. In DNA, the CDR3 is TGCGCCAGCTGGGACAGTCCCGGCCAAACTGAAGCTTTCTTT.

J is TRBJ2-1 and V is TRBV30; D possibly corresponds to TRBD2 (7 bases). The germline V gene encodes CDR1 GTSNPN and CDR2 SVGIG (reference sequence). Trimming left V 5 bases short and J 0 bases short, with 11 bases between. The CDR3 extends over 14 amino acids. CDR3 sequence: CAWERGGSYNEQFF. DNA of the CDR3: TGTGCCTGGGAGAGGGGGGGCTCCTACAATGAGCAGTTCTTC.

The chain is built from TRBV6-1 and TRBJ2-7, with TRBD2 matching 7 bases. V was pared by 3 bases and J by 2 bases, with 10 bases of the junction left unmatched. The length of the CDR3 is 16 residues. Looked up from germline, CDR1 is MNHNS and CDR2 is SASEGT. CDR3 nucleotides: TGTGCCAGCAGTGATCGGGGGAGGGTAGCCGCCTACGAGCAGTACTTC. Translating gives CASSDRGRVAAYEQYF.

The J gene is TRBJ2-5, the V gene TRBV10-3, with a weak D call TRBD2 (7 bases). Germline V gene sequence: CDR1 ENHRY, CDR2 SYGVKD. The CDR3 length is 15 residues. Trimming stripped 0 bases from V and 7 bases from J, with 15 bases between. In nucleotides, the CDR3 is TGTGCCATCAGTGAGTCTACAACAGGGAGGGCGACCCAGTACTTC. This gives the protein CAISESTTGRATQYF.

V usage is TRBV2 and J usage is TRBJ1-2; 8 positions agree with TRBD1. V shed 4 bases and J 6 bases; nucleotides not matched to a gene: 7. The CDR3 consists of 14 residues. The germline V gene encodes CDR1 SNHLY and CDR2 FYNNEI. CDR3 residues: CASSVRTGSDGYTF. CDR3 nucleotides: TGTGCCAGCAGTGTTCGGACAGGGAGCGATGGCTACACCTTC.

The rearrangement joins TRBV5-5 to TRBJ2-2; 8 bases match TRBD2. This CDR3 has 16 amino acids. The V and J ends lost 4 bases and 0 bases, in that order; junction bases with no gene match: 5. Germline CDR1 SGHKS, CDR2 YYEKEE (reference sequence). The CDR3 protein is CASSLTSGSNTGELFF. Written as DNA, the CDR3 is TGTGCCAGCAGCCTAACTAGCGGATCGAACACCGGGGAGCTGTTTTTT.

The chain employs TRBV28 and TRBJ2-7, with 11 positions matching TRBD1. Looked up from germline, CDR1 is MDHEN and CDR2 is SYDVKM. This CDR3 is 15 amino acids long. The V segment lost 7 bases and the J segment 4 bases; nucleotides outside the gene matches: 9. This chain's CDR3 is CASTRLGTGGYEQYF. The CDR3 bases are TGTGCCAGCACCCGACTCGGGACAGGGGGTTACGAGCAGTACTTC.

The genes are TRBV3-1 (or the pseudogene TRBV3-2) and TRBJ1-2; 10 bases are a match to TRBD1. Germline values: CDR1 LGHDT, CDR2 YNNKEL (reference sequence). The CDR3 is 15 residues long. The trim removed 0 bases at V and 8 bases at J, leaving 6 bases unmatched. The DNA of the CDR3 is TGTGCCAGCAGCCAAGAAGGGACAGGGGTATTCGGCTACACCTTC. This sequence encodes CASSQEGTGVFGYTF.

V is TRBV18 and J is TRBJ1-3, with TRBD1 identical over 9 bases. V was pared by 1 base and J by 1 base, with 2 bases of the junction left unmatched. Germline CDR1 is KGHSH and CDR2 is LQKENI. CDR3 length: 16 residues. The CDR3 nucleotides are TGTGCCAGCTCACCACTGGGACAGGGTTCTGGAAACACCATATATTTT. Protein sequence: CASSPLGQGSGNTIYF.

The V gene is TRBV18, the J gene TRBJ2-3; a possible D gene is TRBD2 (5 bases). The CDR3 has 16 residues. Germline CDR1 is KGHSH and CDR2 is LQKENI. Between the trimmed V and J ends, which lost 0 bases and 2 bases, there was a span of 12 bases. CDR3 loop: CASSPPILGNTDTQYF. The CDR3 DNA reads TGTGCCAGCTCACCACCGATACTCGGGAACACAGATACGCAGTATTTT.